What follows describes a single T cell receptor (beta chain). The data were obtained in a study of T cell changes during pregnancy in multiple sclerosis. Some clones are missing from TCRdb's copy, which holds only in-frame ones; the method was immunoSEQ multiplex PCR. Among about 39,000 clones listed, about nine tenths were seen once. The CDR3 sequence is 14 residues long. Germline loops: CDR1 ENHRY, CDR2 SYGVKD. V gave up 5 bases and J gave up 5 bases; unmatched junction bases: 2. Here the sequenced sample was CD4+ T cells from peripheral blood mononuclear cells, taken in the first trimester of pregnancy. The TCR was taken from a female donor in good health, enrolled as a control in a pregnancy study. This sequence joins TRBV10-3 and TRBJ1-6, with 8 bases aligning to TRBD1. This CDR3 reads CAISPTGDNSPLHF. The CDR3 DNA follows: TGTGCCATCAGTCCGACAGGGGATAATTCACCCCTCCACTTT.